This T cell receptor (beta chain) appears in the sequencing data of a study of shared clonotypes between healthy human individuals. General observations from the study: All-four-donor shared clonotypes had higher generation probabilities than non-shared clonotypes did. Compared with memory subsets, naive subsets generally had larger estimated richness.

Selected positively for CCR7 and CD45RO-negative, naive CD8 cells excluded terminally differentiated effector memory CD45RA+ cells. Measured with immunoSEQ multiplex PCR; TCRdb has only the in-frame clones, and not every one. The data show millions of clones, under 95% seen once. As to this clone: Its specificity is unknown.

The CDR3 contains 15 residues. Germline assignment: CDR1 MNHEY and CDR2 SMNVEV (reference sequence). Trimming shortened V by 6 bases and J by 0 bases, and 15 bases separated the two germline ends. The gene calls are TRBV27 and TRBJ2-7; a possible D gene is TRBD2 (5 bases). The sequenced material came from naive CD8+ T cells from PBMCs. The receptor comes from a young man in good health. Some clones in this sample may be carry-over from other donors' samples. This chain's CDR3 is CASSPGRGSSYEQYF. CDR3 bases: TGTGCCAGCAGCCCCGGCCGGGGAAGCTCCTACGAGCAGTACTTC.